This T cell receptor beta chain was captured in a study of long-term antiretroviral therapy in people with HIV (dated by TCRdb to the early 2020s). Describing the broader study: The earliest samples were collected roughly a decade before the 2015 WHO recommendation for immediate ART, at a time when ART was usually postponed until CD4 counts fell. A retrospective serial study tested whether ART initiation and durable HIV suppression were associated with changes in peripheral blood TRB repertoire composition and diversity. The cohort contributed roughly 190 cryopreserved PBMC samples from 30 adults with confirmed HIV infection, collected serially over a mean of roughly 6 years (range 1-12). About 40% of the roughly 30 participants with HIV were female. No cross-contamination during QIAcube processing turned up in test extractions that ran a monoclonal T-cell line alongside 33 polyclonal samples.

A few counts support this clone. There is no known antigen for this receptor. Within one base of it there is no much larger clone, and no base qualities were kept. The immunoSEQ hsTCRB v3.0 assay was used at survey level resolution to sequence the TRB variable region. A depth of 40,000-50,000 T-cell genomes per sample was targeted for TRB sequencing. An Illumina MiSeq with a v3 150-cycle kit was used to sequence the pooled TRB libraries. The paper's data handling went like this. Analysis of repertoires was carried out in R inside a reproducible Nextflow workflow spanning QC, data transformation and analysis. LymphoSeq2, an R package for exploring AIRR-Seq data, was used to implement the custom analyses. A few samples that yielded fewer than 5000 total TRB sequences were excluded, so that more than 150 HIV repertoires were analyzed. Of the roughly 180 retained HIV repertoires, over 55 were collected before and under 150 after ART initiation. Repertoires were downsampled to 5000 TRB nucleotide sequences, and summary statistics were averaged over 100 downsampling iterations. TRB sequences were retained for analysis only if CDR3 regions of at least seven amino acids were present. Diversity was measured with a Shannon entropy-derived clonality score and the Gini coefficient. In the repertoire networks, any two of the top 5000 CDR3 amino acid sequences were linked whenever the two sequences differed by an edit distance of one. Antigen specificity groups and MHC restriction were predicted for TRB CDR3 amino acid sequences with GLIPH2. To flag known associations with CMV, EBV, HIV or tissue antigens, CDR3 amino acid sequences were compared against VDJdb and McPAS-TCR. Pre-ART, post-ART and control groups were compared with Wilcoxon signed-rank tests and Holm-Bonferroni correction. Imported from immuneACCESS, the table was reduced by TCRdb to in-frame sequences with V and J called. These copies leave out some clones; in studies compared against another copy, an unresolved V gene accounts for under half, and the cause of the remainder is not known. V, J and clone size are those of that table, while D and trimming were read from the DNA. This sample holds roughly 25,000 clones; under 80% were observed only once. Together, the top ten hold roughly 4.9% of the sample.

Participants were included only if at least one PBMC sample before ART initiation and at least two post-ART samples were available. Treatment was received in the United States of America by all participants with HIV. Before DNA extraction, cryopreserved samples containing about 1-11 million PBMC were thawed and washed. At the time of the earliest PBMC sample, participants with HIV were aged between about 20 and 54 years. Per participant, PBMC samples came from 1-4 timepoints prior to ART initiation and 2-8 timepoints following ART initiation, for a median of 7 samples. Serial HIV viral load, CD4+ T-cell count, ART history and demographic data were obtained for every participant. Genomic DNA was extracted from unsorted PBMC with a Qiagen kit on a QIAcube, with processing performed in batches of 12 samples. The paper as a whole reports these results and caveats: Narrower CDR3 length ranges were observed in HIV repertoires than in controls, and an antigen-experienced repertoire with only a slight naive shift after ART was suggested by the network structure. Inferences about post-ART repertoire changes were limited because no data were available on ART adherence, viral resistance or therapy changes. The repertoire was dominated across all time points by expanded TRB clones identified before ART initiation, although this dominance was seen to fluctuate and to decrease in many PLHIV after ART. Starting ART was linked to a significant rise in TRB diversity, yet even after long-term ART the diversity remained significantly lower than in transplant donor controls. Because pre-ART samples had limited cell numbers, profiling was done on unsorted PBMC rather than on sorted CD4+ and CD8+ T cells. Owing to limited PBMC availability, only the TCR beta chain was sequenced, without alpha chain pairing. The samples were dated from about 2004 to 2018, and the ART regimens that were used may be less effective than current ART regimens.

Looking up the germline V gene (reference sequence) yields CDR1 SEHNR and CDR2 FQNEAQ. The trim is 7 bases for V and 0 bases for J, with a gap of 7 bases between the germline ends. Spanning cysteine to phenylalanine, the CDR3 consists of 13 amino acids. This entry keeps only the CDR3 DNA: 39 bases, framed from base 1. Sequencing was performed on unsorted PBMCs, taken 0.5 years after starting antiretroviral therapy. This chain joins TRBV7-9 to TRBJ2-1; too little of a D gene remains to name it. The clonotype originates from a woman between 40 and 50 years old with HIV. The sequenced DNA: TGTGCCAGCACCCTAGACTCCTACAATGAGCAGTTCTTC. This sequence encodes CASTLDSYNEQFF.